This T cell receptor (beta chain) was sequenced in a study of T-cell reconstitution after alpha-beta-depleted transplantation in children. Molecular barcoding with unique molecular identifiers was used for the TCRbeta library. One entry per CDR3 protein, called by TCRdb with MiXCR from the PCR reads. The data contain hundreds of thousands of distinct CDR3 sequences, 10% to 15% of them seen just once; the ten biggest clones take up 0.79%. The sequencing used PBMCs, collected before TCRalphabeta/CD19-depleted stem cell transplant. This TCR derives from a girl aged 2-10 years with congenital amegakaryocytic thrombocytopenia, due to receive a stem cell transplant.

CDR3 sequence: CASSLVGAGGYQETQYF. In DNA, the CDR3 is TGTGCCAGCAGCTTAGTCGGGGCAGGGGGGTACCAAGAGACCCAGTACTTC. The V call is TRBV7-8, the J call TRBJ2-5; a possible D gene is TRBD1 (7 bases). The CDR3 is made up of 17 amino acids. The germline CDR1 and CDR2 sequences are SGHVS and FQNEAQ. V was trimmed by 1 base and J by 0 bases, leaving 15 bases between them.